This T cell receptor (beta chain) is from a study of control samples from healthy donors and cancer patients. Sequencing was performed with immunoSEQ multiplex PCR; in TCRdb, only in-frame clones are kept and a portion is missing. The data show approximately 54,000 clones, 88% seen once. The CDR3 extends over 14 amino acids. Germline V CDR1 and CDR2: MGHRA, YSYEKL. Deletions cut 0 bases from V and 3 bases from J, with 8 bases between. V gene TRBV4-1 combines with J gene TRBJ1-1; D perhaps matches TRBD1 (5 bases). The sequenced material came from PBMCs. The clonotype originates from a man between 50 and 59 years old with head and neck cancer. The CDR3 region is CASSQEWGDTEAFF. CDR3 coding DNA: TGCGCCAGCAGCCAAGAATGGGGGGACACTGAAGCTTTCTTT.